The 18 T cell receptor beta chains given below trace back to one sample, sequenced in a study of blood T cells in healthy people across ages. PCR was performed a second time for about 7 to 12 cycles using a sample-barcoded 5' primer and a J-beta primer mix. MiXCR, run by TCRdb on the 5' RACE reads, gives a single entry per CDR3 protein. Among about 1,600,000 distinct CDR3 sequences listed, around 39% were seen once. The sample comprised blood. These receptors all stem from a woman aged 18-29 years in good health.

This chain uses TRBV29-1 with TRBJ2-7, with TRBD2 matching 9 bases. This CDR3 comprises 11 residues. V shed 4 bases, J shed 9 bases, and the junction held 4 bases outside the gene matches. CDR1 is SQVTM and CDR2 is ANQGSEA in the germline V gene. The CDR3 DNA sequence: TGCAGCGTTGTTAGCGGGGGCGGGCAGTACTTC. Its protein is CSVVSGGGQYF.

CDR3 nucleotides: TGTGCCAGCAGCTGGCAGGGATCCTACGAGCAGTACTTC. Its protein is CASSWQGSYEQYF. The gene calls are TRBV5-5 and TRBJ2-7; D might be TRBD1 (5 bases). This CDR3 is built from 13 residues. Germline values: CDR1 SGHKS, CDR2 YYEKEE (reference sequence). Trimming cost V 3 bases and J 1 base, with 8 bases left between them.

This clonotype was found a few times. J is TRBJ2-1 and V is TRBV5-5, with 16 bases fitting TRBD2. The J call is doubtful: the DNA matches TRBJ2-7 better. The CDR3 spans 18 residues. Germline V lookup: CDR1 SGHKS, CDR2 YYEKEE (reference sequence). In DNA form, the CDR3 reads TGTGCCAGCAGAACCGGGACTAGCGGGGGGGTCCTCTACAATGAGCAGTACTTC. It yields the protein CASRTGTSGGVLYNEQYF.

This chain connects TRBV9 to TRBJ1-2, with D perhaps matching TRBD1 (5 bases). V lost 4 bases and J 7 bases, leaving 14 bases between the germline ends. Germline loops: CDR1 SGDLS, CDR2 YYNGEE. The CDR3 spans 13 residues. The CDR3, as DNA: TGTGCCAGCAGCCCGCGAGGGGTTGGTGGCTACACCTTC. It codes for CASSPRGVGGYTF. The variable domain in full, completed from reference TRBV9 and TRBJ1-2, reads DSGVTQTPKHLITATGQRVTLRCSPRSGDLSVYWYQQSLDQGLQFLIQYYNGEERAKGNILERFSAQQFPDLHSELNLSSLELGDSALYFCASSPRGVGGYTFGSGTRLTVV.

This clonotype was counted only a few times. V gene TRBV2 combines with J gene TRBJ1-2; unclear D gene. V lost 1 base and J 1 base, leaving 4 bases between the germline ends. This CDR3 has 13 residues. Germline CDR1 is SNHLY and CDR2 is FYNNEI. The CDR3 here is CASSEGDNYGYTF. In nucleotides, the CDR3 is TGTGCCAGCAGTGAAGGGGATAACTATGGCTACACCTTC.

The CDR3 spells CASRPGGTYEQYF. CDR3 coding DNA: TGTGCCAGCAGACCCGGGGGCACCTACGAGCAGTACTTC. V usage is TRBV7-2 and J usage is TRBJ2-7; D is possibly TRBD1 or TRBD2 (6 bases each). The CDR3 runs to 13 residues. The ends were cut back, 6 bases at V and 2 bases at J, with 11 bases in the middle. The germline V gene encodes CDR1 SGHTA and CDR2 FQGNSA.

This clonotype has only a few counts. This chain joins TRBV6-1 and TRBJ1-2; 7 nucleotides agree with TRBD1. Germline CDR1 reads MNHNS; CDR2 reads SASEGT. V trimming: 6 bases; J trimming: 0 bases; junction bases outside the gene matches: 13. The CDR3 runs to 17 residues. DNA of the CDR3: TGTGCCAGCAGCGACCTACGGGGCGGGACAGCTAACTATGGCTACACCTTC. Translated: CASSDLRGGTANYGYTF.

This rearrangement joins TRBV21-1 to TRBJ2-3; the table's D gene call, TRBD1, was not cross checked with the DNA. TRBV21-1 is a recognized pseudogene. The CDR3 sequence is 17 residues long. In DNA, the CDR3 is TGTGCCAGCAGCAAGGGACCCGGGACGGTATACACAGATACGCAGTATTTT. This gives the protein CASSKGPGTVYTDTQYF.

The chain joins TRBV12-3 or TRBV12-4 to TRBJ2-7, with TRBD1 identical over 7 bases. CDR3 length: 15 residues. V dropped 3 bases and J dropped 0; count of bases not matched to a gene: 5. CDR3 sequence: CASSLTGYYSYEQYF. The CDR3 nucleotides are TGTGCCAGCAGTTTGACAGGGTATTACTCCTACGAGCAGTACTTC.

The chain recombines TRBV20-1 with TRBJ1-3; a weak D match, TRBD1 (6 bases). CDR1 DFQATT and CDR2 SNEGSKA come from the germline V gene (reference sequence). The V end was cut by 6 bases, the J end by 2 bases, with 23 bases between. This CDR3 has 17 residues. CDR3 nucleotide sequence: TGCAGTGCCGACCGGGACATCGAATCGATAACTGGAAACACCATATATTTT. Translation gives CSADRDIESITGNTIYF.

The CDR3 DNA reads TGCAGTGCCCCGGTCCTGCTCGGGAACAATGAGCAGTACTTC. Protein product: CSAPVLLGNNEQYF. The chain is built from TRBV20-1 and TRBJ2-4; D might be TRBD2 (5 bases). V lost 6 bases, J lost 13 bases, and 25 bases lay in between. CDR1 and CDR2 from the germline V gene are DFQATT and SNEGSKA (reference sequence). The CDR3 contains 14 residues.

The rearrangement links TRBV6-1 to TRBJ2-1, with TRBD2 identical over 7 bases. The J call may not be correct, given that the DNA end is closer to TRBJ2-7. The V gene's germline CDR1 is MNHNS and CDR2 SASEGT. The CDR3 extends over 14 amino acids. CDR3 nucleotides: TGTGCCAGCAGTCCCCCGGGGGGAAGCGACGAGCAGTACTTC. Translated, it gives CASSPPGGSDEQYF.

The V call is TRBV6-6, the J call TRBJ2-1; D uncertain. The J call is in doubt because the DNA end fits TRBJ2-7 better. The length of the CDR3 is 13 residues. Germline V CDR1 and CDR2: MNHNY, SVGAGI (reference sequence). DNA for the CDR3: TGTGCCAGCAGTAGCAGCCTTAGCAATGAGCAGTACTTC. It codes for CASSSSLSNEQYF.

The V call is TRBV14, the J call TRBJ1-4; D gene uncertain. The V and J ends lost 3 bases and 8 bases respectively, with 16 bases between them. The germline V gene has CDR1 SGHDN and CDR2 FVKESK. This CDR3 is 15 amino acids long. The CDR3 region is CASSHRLMDGEKLFF. The CDR3 DNA is TGTGCCAGCAGCCACCGGTTAATGGACGGAGAAAAACTGTTTTTT.

There are a few counts of this clonotype. The gene calls are TRBV20-1 and TRBJ2-3; TRBD2 matches 13 bases. Germline V gene lookup returns CDR1 DFQATT and CDR2 SNEGSKA (reference sequence). The length of the CDR3 is 16 residues. The V segment lost 3 bases and the J segment 2 bases; nucleotides outside the gene matches: 5. The CDR3 here is CSARETSGRATDTQYF. The CDR3 DNA reads TGCAGTGCTAGGGAAACTAGCGGGAGGGCCACAGATACGCAGTATTTT.

This clonotype occurred a few times. The V call is TRBV11-1, the J call TRBJ2-1; unclear D gene. Germline V gene sequence: CDR1 SGHAT, CDR2 FQDESV (reference sequence). Trimming cost V 5 bases and J 0 bases, with 17 bases left between them. The CDR3 is 17 residues long. CDR3 in DNA: TGTGCCAGCAGCCACAAAGGACCCCCTAGCTCCTACAATGAGCAGTTCTTC. This gives the protein CASSHKGPPSSYNEQFF. The variable domain in full, completed from reference TRBV11-1 and TRBJ2-1, reads EAEVAQSPRYKITEKSQAVAFWCDPISGHATLYWYRQILGQGPELLVQFQDESVVDDSQLPKDRFSAERLKGVDSTLKIQPAELGDSAMYLCASSHKGPPSSYNEQFFGPGTRLTVL.

The chain carries TRBV3-1 and TRBJ1-6; D remains unclear. From germline, CDR1 is LGHDT and CDR2 YNNKEL (reference sequence). Trimming cost V 2 bases and J 0 bases, with 11 bases left between them. The CDR3 totals 17 residues. In DNA form, the CDR3 reads TGTGCCAGCAGCCAAAGGACGGTCAGCTCCTATAATTCACCCCTCCACTTT. This sequence encodes CASSQRTVSSYNSPLHF.

About this clonotype itself: A read error may account for a junction end that differs from germline. The chain couples TRBV7-7 to TRBJ2-2, with TRBD1 matching 8 bases. The germline gives CDR1 SSHAT, CDR2 FNYEAQ (reference sequence). The CDR3 has 15 residues. In nucleotides, the CDR3 is TGTGCTAGCAGCCCCGGGACAGGCTCTGCCGGGGAGCTGTTTTTT. Protein: CASSPGTGSAGELFF.